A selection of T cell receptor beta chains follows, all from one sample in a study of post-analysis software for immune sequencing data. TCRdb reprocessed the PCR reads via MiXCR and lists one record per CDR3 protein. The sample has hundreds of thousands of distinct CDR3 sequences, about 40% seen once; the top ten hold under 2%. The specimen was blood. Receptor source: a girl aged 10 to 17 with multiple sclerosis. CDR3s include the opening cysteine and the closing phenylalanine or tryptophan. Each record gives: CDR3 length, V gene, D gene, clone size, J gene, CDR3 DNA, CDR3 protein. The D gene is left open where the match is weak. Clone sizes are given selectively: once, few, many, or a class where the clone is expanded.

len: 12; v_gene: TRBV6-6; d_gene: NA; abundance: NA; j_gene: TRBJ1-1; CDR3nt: TGTGCCAGCAGGGAGGGGTGGACTGAAGCTTTCTTT; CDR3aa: CASREGWTEAFF
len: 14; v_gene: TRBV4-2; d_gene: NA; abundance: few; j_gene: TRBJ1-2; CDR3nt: TGTGCCAGCAGCCATGAAGGGGCAGAGTATGGCTACACCTTC; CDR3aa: CASSHEGAEYGYTF
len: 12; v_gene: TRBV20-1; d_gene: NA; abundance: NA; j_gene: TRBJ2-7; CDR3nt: TGCAGTGCTGGCAGGGAATCCTACGAGCAGTACTTC; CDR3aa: CSAGRESYEQYF
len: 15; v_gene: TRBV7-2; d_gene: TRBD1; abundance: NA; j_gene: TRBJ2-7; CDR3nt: TGTGCCAGCAGCTTAAGAGGGACAGGGGCCGACGAGCAGTACTTC; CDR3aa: CASSLRGTGADEQYF
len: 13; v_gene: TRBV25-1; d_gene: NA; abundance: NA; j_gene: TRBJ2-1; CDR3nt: TGTGCCAGCAGTGGTGATTTCCGGAATGAGCAGTTCTTC; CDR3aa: CASSGDFRNEQFF
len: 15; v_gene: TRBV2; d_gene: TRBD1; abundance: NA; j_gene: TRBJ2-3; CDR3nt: TGTGCCAGCAGTCGGGACAGCGGAGGACCCGGTACGCAGTATTTT; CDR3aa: CASSRDSGGPGTQYF
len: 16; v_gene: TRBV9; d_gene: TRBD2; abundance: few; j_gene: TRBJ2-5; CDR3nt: TGTGCCAGCAGCGTGGGACTAGCGGGAGTAATAGAGACCCAGTACTTC; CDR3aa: CASSVGLAGVIETQYF
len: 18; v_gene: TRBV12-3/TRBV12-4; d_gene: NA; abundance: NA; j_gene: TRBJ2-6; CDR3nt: TGTGCTAGCAGTCTCACCAGACGGTCTCAAACTGGGGCCAACGTCCTGACTTTC; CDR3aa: CASSLTRRSQTGANVLTF
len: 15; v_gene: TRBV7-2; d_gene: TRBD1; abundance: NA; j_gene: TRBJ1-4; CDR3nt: TGTGCCAGCAGCTCAACCGGGACAGGGGATGAAAAACTGTTTTTT; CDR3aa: CASSSTGTGDEKLFF
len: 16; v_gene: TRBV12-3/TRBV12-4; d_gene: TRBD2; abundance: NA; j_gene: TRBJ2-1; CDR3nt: TGTGCCAGCAGCACTACGAGCGGGGGTTTCAACAATGAGCAGTTCTTC; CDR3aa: CASSTTSGGFNNEQFF
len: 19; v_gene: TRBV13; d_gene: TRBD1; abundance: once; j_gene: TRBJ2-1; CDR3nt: TGTGCCAGCAGCTTAGGCCCAAGTCGACAGGGGGGGATCTACAATGAGCAGTTCTTC; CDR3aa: CASSLGPSRQGGIYNEQFF
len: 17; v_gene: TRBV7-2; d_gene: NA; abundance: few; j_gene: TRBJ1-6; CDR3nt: TGTGCCAGCAGCTTAGTTCCTTCCCGCTCCTATAATTCACCCCTCCACTTT; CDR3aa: CASSLVPSRSYNSPLHF
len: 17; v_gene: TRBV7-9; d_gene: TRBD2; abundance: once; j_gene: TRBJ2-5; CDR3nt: TGTGCCAGCAGCCCTGGGCTAGCGGGAGGGCCGGAAGAGACCCAGTACTTC; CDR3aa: CASSPGLAGGPEETQYF
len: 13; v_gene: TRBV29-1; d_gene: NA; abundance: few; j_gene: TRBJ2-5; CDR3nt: TGCAGCGTTGATAGCAGGATAGGAGAGACCCAGTACTTC; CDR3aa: CSVDSRIGETQYF
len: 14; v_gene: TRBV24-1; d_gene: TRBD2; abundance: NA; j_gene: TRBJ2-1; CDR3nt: TGCGCCACCAGTCCTAGCGGGAGATACAATGAGCAGTTCTTC; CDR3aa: CATSPSGRYNEQFF
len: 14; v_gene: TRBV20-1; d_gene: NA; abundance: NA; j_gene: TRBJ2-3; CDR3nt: TGCAGTGCTAGGAAGGCCACAGGGTCAGATACGCAGTATTTT; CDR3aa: CSARKATGSDTQYF
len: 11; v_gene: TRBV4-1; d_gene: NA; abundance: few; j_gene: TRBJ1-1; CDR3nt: TGTGCCAGCAGCCAGGGTCCTGAAGCTTTCTTT; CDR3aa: CASSQGPEAFF
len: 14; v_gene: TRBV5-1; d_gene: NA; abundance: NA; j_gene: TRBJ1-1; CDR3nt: TGCGCCAGCAGCTTCCGGGGCGCAAGTGCTGAAGCTTTCTTT; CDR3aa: CASSFRGASAEAFF
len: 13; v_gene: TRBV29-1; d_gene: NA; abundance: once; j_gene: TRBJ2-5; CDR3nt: TGCAGCGTGGAATCTGCAAGTAAGAATGAGCAGTACTTC; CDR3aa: CSVESASKNEQYF
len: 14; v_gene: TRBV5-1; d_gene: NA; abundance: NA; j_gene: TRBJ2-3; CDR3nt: TGCGCCAGCAGCTTGGTGGGGGAGACAGATACGCAGTATTTT; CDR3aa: CASSLVGETDTQYF
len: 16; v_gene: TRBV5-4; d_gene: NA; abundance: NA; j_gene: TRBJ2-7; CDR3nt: TGTGCCATCAGCTGGCCGGGGACGTTCGGACGGGGGCAGCAGTACTTC; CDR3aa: CAISWPGTFGRGQQYF